Below, one TCR beta chain is given with its context. This clonotype was recorded at least ten times. Its specific antigen is unknown. No base-level quality is on record; no much larger clone is a single base apart. The entry originates in a study of identical twins (dated by TCRdb to the mid-2010s). Broadly, across the study: TCR alpha and beta repertoires from monozygotic twins, unrelated adults of various ages and cord blood were deep-sequenced to test whether fetal clonotypes persist. To rule out contamination, replicate twin experiments were performed at different times with different library preparation protocols. The full study reports these points: Fewer insertions were carried by abundant cord blood beta clonotypes; a weaker similar trend was observed in young adult naive repertoires, while no such trend was observed in memory repertoires. Invariant T cells such as MAIT and iNKT could partly confound zero-insertion analyses, although diverse VJ usage argued against such confounding for most clonotypes. Excess twin sharing in beta out-of-frame sequences was weaker because fewer shared sequences lowered the signal-to-noise ratio. Compared with coincidental sharing between unrelated individuals, out-of-frame TCR alpha sequences shared between twins showed an excess of sequences with low generation probability. Because the same donors could not be followed over many years, the conclusions depended on cross-sectional statistical analysis. In monozygotic twins, out-of-frame TCR alpha sharing was systematically underestimated by recombination models, although the models agreed with sharing between unrelated individuals.

Deletion took 5 bases off V and 4 bases off J, with a span of 14 bases between the germline ends. Per the germline V gene, SQVTM is the CDR1 and ANQGSEA is the CDR2. The CDR3 runs 13 residues from the cysteine to the phenylalanine. Here the CDR3 DNA is all that survives: 39 bases in frame from base 1. Only healthy Caucasian donors were included. The twin cohort consisted of three pairs of female monozygotic twins, all aged roughly 18 to 30 years. RNA for TCR libraries was isolated from peripheral blood mononuclear cells. The library was built by means of 5' RACE. These reads were obtained on an Illumina HiSeq 2000. Template switching added a universal primer binding site, and the final cDNA carried a unique molecular identifier that allowed TCR cDNA molecules to be counted accurately. Specific primers in the conserved constant-segment region were used to synthesize first-strand cDNA for the TCR alpha and beta chains. To control for contamination, every cDNA library carried two barcodes: a SMART-Mk sample barcode plus Illumina barcodes. Two successive PCR steps introduced TruSeq adapter sequences along with Illumina sample barcodes. The TCR alpha and beta cDNA libraries were sequenced on the Illumina HiSeq platform using custom primers. The paper's processing steps were these. Unique molecular identifiers were extracted from raw reads with MiGEC, and CDR3 positions were determined with MiXCR. Recombination models were inferred per individual with the repgenHMM and IGoR tools using an EM algorithm. Shared clonotype analysis was performed with the tcR package in R, normalizing sharing by the product of cloneset sizes. To study raw recombination free of thymic and clonal selection effects, out-of-frame nonproductive sequences were analyzed. TCRdb reprocessed the public reads (quality trimming at Q25 with fastp, clone calling with MiXCR) and kept in-frame beta chains. Merged by CDR3 protein, the rows form single entries marked with the most common genes and DNA. Clone size and V and J calls follow TCRdb, not the original study. The sample table lists hundreds of thousands of distinct CDR3 sequences, 9% to 15% of them with a count of one. Jointly, the top ten make up under 2% of the sample.

This sample was shared with a second study, whose subject was yellow fever vaccine responses in identical twins. As noted in the second study: The T cell response to vaccination in identical twins was reported by the authors to appear partly convergent and partly personalized. In the study, vaccine-responding T cell clones were precisely tracked in identical twins.

Recombination linked TRBV29-1 to TRBJ1-1; perhaps TRBD1 is the D gene, with 5 bases matching. The origin of this receptor is a woman younger than 35 in good health. Sequenced sample: PBMCs. The CDR3 region: CSVIGEYGTEAFF. The DNA reads TGCAGCGTTATAGGGGAATATGGCACTGAAGCTTTCTTT.